These T cell receptor beta chains were read from a single sample in a study of CD8 T cells in Susac syndrome. TCRdb re-called the immunoSEQ multiplex PCR reads with MiXCR, one entry per CDR3 protein. The sample has about 210,000 distinct CDR3 sequences, about 96% seen once. Sequenced: CD4+ T cells from PBMCs. The receptors stem from a human donor with multiple sclerosis. Each CDR3 is given with its conserved first and last residue. A D gene is named only where the DNA matches it firmly. Size values are once, few and many counts, or a class for expanded clones, and some rows have none.

d_call j_call v_call clone_size cdr3_nt cdr3_aa
NA TRBJ1-1 TRBV29-1 NA TGCAGCGTTGGACAACACACTGAAGCTTTCTTT CSVGQHTEAFF
TRBD1 TRBJ2-4 TRBV6-5 NA TGTGCCAGCAGTTACAACAGGGGAAACATTCAGTACTTC CASSYNRGNIQYF
NA TRBJ1-4 TRBV29-1 NA TGCAGCGTCTTTCTGGAGGGACGGGGAAATGAAAAACTGTTTTTT CSVFLEGRGNEKLFF
TRBD2 TRBJ2-1 TRBV6-5 NA TGTGCCAGCAGCCCCGGGCTAGCGGGAGTAGGGCAGTTCTTC CASSPGLAGVGQFF
NA TRBJ1-5 TRBV7-9 NA TGTGCCAGCAGCCACGCCGGCAGCAATCAGCCCCAGCATTTT CASSHAGSNQPQHF
TRBD2 TRBJ2-5 TRBV2 once TGTGCCAGCATGATAGCGGGCACGCGGGCCCAGTACTTC CASMIAGTRAQYF
TRBD1 TRBJ2-7 TRBV15 NA TGTGCCACCAGCAGAGATGGGACAGGGTCCTACGAGCAGTACTTC CATSRDGTGSYEQYF
TRBD2 TRBJ2-1 TRBV6-1 NA TGTGCCAGCAAAGGACGGGAGGGCCAAAGGAATGAGCAGTTCTTC CASKGREGQRNEQFF
NA TRBJ2-5 TRBV20-1 NA TGCAGTGCTACCTTACGGGGGGAGACCCAGTACTTC CSATLRGETQYF
TRBD1 TRBJ2-5 TRBV3-1 NA TGTGCCAGCAGCCAACACCCAGGGACAGTCCAAGAGACCCAGTACTTC CASSQHPGTVQETQYF